This T cell receptor beta chain is from a study of blood T cells in healthy people across ages. A second roughly 6 to 12 cycle PCR used barcoded and J-beta primers. TCRdb used MiXCR to reprocess the 5' RACE reads, holding one entry per CDR3 protein. This sample carries some 1.4 million distinct CDR3 sequences, about 43% of them seen once, and the ten largest clones take 6.5% to 10%. The ends were cut back, 4 bases at V and 8 bases at J, with 18 bases in the middle. CDR3 length: 14 residues. CDR1 and CDR2 from the germline V gene are SGHNT and YYREEE (reference sequence). Each sample yielded at least 6 micrograms of PBMC total RNA.

The chain links TRBV5-4 to TRBJ1-2; D not resolved. Specimen: blood. The sequence came from a woman aged 18-30 years in good health. The CDR3 protein is CASSRGPGLGGYTF. The CDR3 region has the DNA TGTGCCAGCAGCCGAGGGCCTGGCCTGGGAGGCTACACCTTC.